The 8 T cell receptor beta chains reported below all come from one sample, sequenced in a study of blood T cell repertoires in COVID-19. Sequencing was performed with immunoSEQ multiplex PCR; in TCRdb, only in-frame clones are kept and a portion is missing. The data contain a few hundred thousand clones, 88% of them singletons. Sequencing was performed on peripheral blood. Every receptor here comes from a man between 60 and 75 years old who had recovered from COVID-19.

This chain uses TRBV7-2 with TRBJ2-5; possibly TRBD1 for D (7 bases). CDR3 length: 16 amino acids. Germline V gene lookup returns CDR1 SGHTA and CDR2 FQGNSA. V was shortened by 4 bases and J by 4 bases, with 19 bases between the two germline ends. CDR3 coding DNA: TGTGCCAGCAGCTCGGTTAGGATCCAGGGGGGAGAGACCCAGTACTTC. It encodes CASSSVRIQGGETQYF.

The chain carries TRBV4-2 and TRBJ1-1; tentative D call: TRBD1 (6 bases). The CDR3 consists of 20 residues. CDR1 is LGHNA, CDR2 YNFKEQ, per germline. Trimming removed 0 bases from V and 3 bases from J, with 26 bases in between. CDR3 residues: CASSQENPQGWPSADTEAFF. The CDR3 DNA is TGTGCCAGCAGCCAAGAAAACCCGCAGGGGTGGCCCTCTGCGGACACTGAAGCTTTCTTT.

The chain couples TRBV9 to TRBJ1-1, with D perhaps matching TRBD1 (6 bases). The CDR3 extends over 15 amino acids. The germline V and J ends were trimmed by 3 bases and 1 base, with 13 bases remaining between them. CDR1 SGDLS and CDR2 YYNGEE come from the germline V gene. The CDR3 DNA follows: TGTGCCAGCAGCGGATCCGGGACACCGAACACTGAAGCTTTCTTT. It codes for CASSGSGTPNTEAFF.

CDR3 region: CASSLGQGMVDGYTF. The CDR3 nucleotides read TGCGCCAGCAGCCTTGGACAGGGAATGGTTGATGGCTACACCTTC. This rearrangement joins TRBV5-1 to TRBJ1-2; 8 bases fit TRBD1. V gave up 4 bases and J gave up 6 bases; unmatched junction bases: 11. Germline V gene lookup returns CDR1 SGHRS and CDR2 YFSETQ. The CDR3 is 15 amino acids.

The chain is built from TRBV9 and TRBJ1-2, with TRBD1 identical over 8 bases. V shed 4 bases, J shed 4 bases, and the junction held 12 bases outside the gene matches. The germline V gene has CDR1 SGDLS and CDR2 YYNGEE. CDR3 length: 16 residues. The CDR3 nucleotides read TGTGCCAGCAGCTTGCAACAGGGGGAACTGGCCTATGGCTACACCTTC. Its translation is CASSLQQGELAYGYTF.

The chain employs TRBV7-7 and TRBJ2-1; 11 bases fit TRBD2. The CDR3 runs to 15 residues. The germline CDR1 and CDR2 sequences are SSHAT and FNYEAQ (reference sequence). The V gene end was trimmed by 5 bases and the J gene end by 10 bases; junction bases not matched to a gene: 10. The CDR3 here is CASSPQLAGAGEQFF. As DNA, the CDR3 is TGTGCCAGCAGCCCACAACTAGCGGGGGCAGGGGAGCAGTTCTTC.

In its sample, this clone was seen a few times. The J gene is TRBJ1-6, the V gene TRBV10-2; 9 bases map to TRBD1. The CDR3 contains 17 residues. CDR1 and CDR2 (germline): WSHSY, SAAADI. The J segment lost 7 bases and the V segment lost 3 bases, leaving 10 bases of the junction unmatched. CDR3 sequence: CASSDPPQGARNSPLHF. CDR3 in DNA: TGCGCCAGCAGTGACCCCCCACAGGGGGCGCGGAATTCACCCCTCCACTTT.

The V call is TRBV11-3, the J call TRBJ2-1; tentative D call: TRBD1 (6 bases). V lost 5 bases and J 4 bases, leaving 18 bases between the germline ends. Germline V gene lookup returns CDR1 SGHNT and CDR2 YENEEA. The CDR3 loop spans 16 amino acids. CDR3 sequence: CASSPMTGEGYNEQFF. The CDR3 DNA reads TGTGCCAGCAGCCCAATGACAGGAGAGGGGTACAATGAGCAGTTCTTC.